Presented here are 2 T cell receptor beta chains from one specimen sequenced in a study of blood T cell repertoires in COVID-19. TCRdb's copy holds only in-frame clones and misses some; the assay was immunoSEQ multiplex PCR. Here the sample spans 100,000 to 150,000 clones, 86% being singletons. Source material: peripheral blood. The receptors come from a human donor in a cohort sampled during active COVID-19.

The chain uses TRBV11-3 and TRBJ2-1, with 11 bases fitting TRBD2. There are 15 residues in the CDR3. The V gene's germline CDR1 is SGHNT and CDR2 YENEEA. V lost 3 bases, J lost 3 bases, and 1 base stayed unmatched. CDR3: CASSFGTSGYNEQFF. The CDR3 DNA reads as TGTGCCAGCAGCTTTGGGACTAGCGGCTACAATGAGCAGTTCTTC.

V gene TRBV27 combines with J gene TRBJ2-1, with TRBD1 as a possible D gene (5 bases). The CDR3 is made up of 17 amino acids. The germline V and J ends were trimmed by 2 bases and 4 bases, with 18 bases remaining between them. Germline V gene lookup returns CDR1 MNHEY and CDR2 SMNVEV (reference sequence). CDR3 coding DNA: TGTGCCAGCAGTTTACGGGTTCGGGCAGGGCAGTACAATGAGCAGTTCTTC. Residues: CASSLRVRAGQYNEQFF.